Listed here are 9 T cell receptor beta chains from one sample, sequenced in a study of T cell changes during pregnancy in multiple sclerosis. Clones were sequenced by immunoSEQ multiplex PCR, and TCRdb holds only the in-frame ones, with some missing. Of under 70,000 clones in the sample, 91% were seen once. The sequencing used peripheral blood, collected in the third trimester of pregnancy. These receptor sequences come from a female donor in good health, enrolled as a control in a pregnancy study.

This rearrangement joins TRBV30 to TRBJ1-5; D ambiguous. Germline loops: CDR1 GTSNPN, CDR2 SVGIG (reference sequence). There are 14 residues in the CDR3. V was trimmed by 0 bases and J by 2 bases, leaving 8 bases between them. CDR3 in DNA: TGTGCCTGGAGTGTGGCAGGCGGCAATCAGCCCCAGCATTTT. It codes for CAWSVAGGNQPQHF.

The CDR3 bases are TGTGCCAGTAGTCCCCGGACTAGCGGGAGGGCCCAAGAGACCCAGTACTTC. This gives the protein CASSPRTSGRAQETQYF. This chain connects TRBV19 to TRBJ2-5, with TRBD2 matching 15 bases. The CDR3 extends over 17 amino acids. Trimming cost V 5 bases and J 1 base; bases outside gene matches: 5. Per germline, CDR1 LNHDA and CDR2 SQIVND (reference sequence).

The rearrangement links TRBV7-2 to TRBJ1-2; D ambiguous. Per germline, CDR1 SGHTA and CDR2 FQGNSA. V lost 6 bases and J lost 2, with 19 bases in between. This CDR3 has 16 amino acids. The CDR3 reads CASRTKLGLLNYGYTF. CDR3 coding DNA: TGTGCCAGCAGGACCAAGCTTGGGCTGCTGAACTATGGCTACACCTTC.

CDR3 coding DNA: TGTGCCAGCCATGGACCGACAGCTAACTATGGCTACACCTTC. The encoded protein is CASHGPTANYGYTF. The chain has TRBV6-4 and TRBJ1-2; possibly TRBD1 for D (5 bases). Germline V gives CDR1 MRHNA, CDR2 SNTAGT. The CDR3 is 14 residues long. Trimming stripped 8 bases from V and 0 bases from J, with 13 bases between.

V gene TRBV10-1 combines with J gene TRBJ1-1; 8 nucleotides agree with TRBD1. The V gene end was trimmed by 4 bases and the J gene end by 3 bases; junction bases not matched to a gene: 1. The CDR3 loop spans 13 amino acids. The germline gives CDR1 WNHNN, CDR2 SYGVQD (reference sequence). In nucleotides, the CDR3 is TGCGCCAGCAGTGGGACAGGGTACACTGAAGCTTTCTTT. As protein: CASSGTGYTEAFF.

This clone was seen a single time. The chain uses TRBV7-2 and TRBJ2-7; D may be TRBD2 (6 bases). This CDR3 spans 15 amino acids. Germline values: CDR1 SGHTA, CDR2 FQGNSA. V was pared by 1 base and J by 2 bases, with 12 bases between. CDR3 protein: CASSLVAGPPYEQYF. DNA for the CDR3: TGTGCCAGCAGCTTAGTCGCGGGACCCCCCTACGAGCAGTACTTC.

The chain employs TRBV7-9 and TRBJ1-2; TRBD1 matches 8 bases. CDR1 and CDR2 (germline): SEHNR, FQNEAQ (reference sequence). V lost 1 base, J lost 7 bases, and 8 bases stayed unmatched. The CDR3 extends over 15 amino acids. The CDR3 region is CASSLVDRGLLGYTF. DNA for the CDR3: TGTGCCAGCAGCTTAGTCGACAGGGGACTCCTTGGCTACACCTTC.

The J gene is TRBJ1-4, the V gene TRBV27; D is possibly TRBD1 (5 bases). V lost 0 bases and J 6 bases, leaving 11 bases between the germline ends. This CDR3 is built from 15 residues. CDR1 MNHEY and CDR2 SMNVEV come from the germline V gene (reference sequence). Here the CDR3 reads CASSLSGGGYEKLFF. The CDR3 DNA reads as TGTGCCAGCAGTTTATCGGGGGGGGGTTATGAAAAACTGTTTTTT.

V is TRBV6-4 and J is TRBJ2-1, with 7 nucleotides matching TRBD2. V lost 9 bases to trimming and J lost 5 bases; unmatched junction nucleotides: 10. CDR3 length: 14 residues. Germline assignment: CDR1 MRHNA and CDR2 SNTAGT. The DNA for the CDR3 is TGTGCCAGTTCTATCGGGGGGAACCACAATGAGCAGTTCTTC. This encodes CASSIGGNHNEQFF.